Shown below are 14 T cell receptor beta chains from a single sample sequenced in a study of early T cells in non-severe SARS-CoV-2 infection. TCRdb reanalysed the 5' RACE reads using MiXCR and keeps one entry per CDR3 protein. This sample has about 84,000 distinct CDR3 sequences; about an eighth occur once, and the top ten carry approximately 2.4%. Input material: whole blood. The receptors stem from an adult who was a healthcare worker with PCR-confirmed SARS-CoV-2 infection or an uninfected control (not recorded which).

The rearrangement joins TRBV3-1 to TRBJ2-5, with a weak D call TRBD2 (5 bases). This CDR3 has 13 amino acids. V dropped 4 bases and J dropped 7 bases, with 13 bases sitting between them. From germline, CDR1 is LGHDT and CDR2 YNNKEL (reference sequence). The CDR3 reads CASSPGESRTQYF. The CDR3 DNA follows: TGTGCCAGCAGCCCTGGGGAGTCCCGGACCCAGTACTTC.

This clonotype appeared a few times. In DNA form, the CDR3 reads TGTGCCAGTAGGGGCAGGCGGCTTCCCTACGAGCAGTACTTC. Protein sequence: CASRGRRLPYEQYF. V is TRBV19 and J is TRBJ2-7; D is unresolved. Per germline, CDR1 LNHDA and CDR2 SQIVND (reference sequence). The V and J ends lost 6 bases and 2 bases respectively, with 14 bases between them. This CDR3 comprises 14 residues.

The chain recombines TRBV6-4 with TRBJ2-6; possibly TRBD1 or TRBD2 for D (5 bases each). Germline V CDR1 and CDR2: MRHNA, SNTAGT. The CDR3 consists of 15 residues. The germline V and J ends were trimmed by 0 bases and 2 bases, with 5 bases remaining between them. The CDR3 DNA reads TGTGCCAGCAGTGACTCGGGGGCTGGGGCCAACGTCCTGACTTTC. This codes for CASSDSGAGANVLTF.

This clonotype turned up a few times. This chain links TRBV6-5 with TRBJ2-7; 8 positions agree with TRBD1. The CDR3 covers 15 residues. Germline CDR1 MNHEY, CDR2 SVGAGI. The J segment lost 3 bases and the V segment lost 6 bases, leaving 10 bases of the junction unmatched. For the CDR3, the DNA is TGTGCCAGCAGCTACGCCGCCGGACAGGGCTACGAGCAGTACTTC. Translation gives CASSYAAGQGYEQYF.

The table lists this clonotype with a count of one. CDR3 residues: CASSRDAAGAGELFF. The CDR3 nucleotides are TGTGCCAGCAGTAGGGACGCCGCAGGAGCCGGGGAGCTGTTTTTT. The chain joins TRBV2 to TRBJ2-2; either TRBD1 or TRBD2 may supply D (5 bases each). CDR1 is SNHLY, CDR2 FYNNEI, per germline. With 5 bases removed from V and 6 bases from J, the gap between germline ends came to 16 bases. The CDR3 contains 15 residues.

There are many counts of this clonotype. The CDR3 region is CSARDPRSGENIQYF. The CDR3, as DNA: TGCAGTGCTAGAGATCCGCGGTCGGGGGAAAACATTCAGTACTTC. The chain combines TRBV20-1 with TRBJ2-4; D perhaps matches TRBD2 (6 bases). Trimming removed 0 bases from V and 5 bases from J, with 14 bases in between. The CDR3 spans 15 residues. Germline CDR1 reads DFQATT; CDR2 reads SNEGSKA (reference sequence).

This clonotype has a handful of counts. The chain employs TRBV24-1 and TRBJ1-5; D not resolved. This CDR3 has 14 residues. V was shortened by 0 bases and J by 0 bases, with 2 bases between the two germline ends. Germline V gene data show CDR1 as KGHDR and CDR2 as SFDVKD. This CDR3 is CATSDLPSNQPQHF. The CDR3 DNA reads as TGTGCCACCAGTGATTTGCCTAGCAATCAGCCCCAGCATTTT.

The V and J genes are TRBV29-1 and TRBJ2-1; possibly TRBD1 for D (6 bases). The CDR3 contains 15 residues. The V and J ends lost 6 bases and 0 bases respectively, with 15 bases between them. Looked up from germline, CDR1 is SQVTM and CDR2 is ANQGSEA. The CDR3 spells CSVTSTGTSYNEQFF. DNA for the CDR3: TGCAGCGTGACCTCGACAGGTACCTCCTACAATGAGCAGTTCTTC.

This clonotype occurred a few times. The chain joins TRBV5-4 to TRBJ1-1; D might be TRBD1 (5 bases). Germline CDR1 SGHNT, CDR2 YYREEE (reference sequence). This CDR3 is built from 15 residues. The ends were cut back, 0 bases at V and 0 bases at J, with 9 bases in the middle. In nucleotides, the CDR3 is TGTGCCAGCAGCTTGGTAAGGGGCGTGAACACTGAAGCTTTCTTT. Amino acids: CASSLVRGVNTEAFF.

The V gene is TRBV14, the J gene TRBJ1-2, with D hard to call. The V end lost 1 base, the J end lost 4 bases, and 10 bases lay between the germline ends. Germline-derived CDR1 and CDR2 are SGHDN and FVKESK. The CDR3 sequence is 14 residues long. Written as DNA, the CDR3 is TGTGCCAGCAGCCAAGCCGCACCGTTCTATGGCTACACCTTC. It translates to CASSQAAPFYGYTF.

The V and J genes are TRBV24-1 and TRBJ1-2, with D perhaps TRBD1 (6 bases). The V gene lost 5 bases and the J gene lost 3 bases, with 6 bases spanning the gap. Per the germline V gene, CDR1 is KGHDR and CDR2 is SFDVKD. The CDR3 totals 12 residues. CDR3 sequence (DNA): TGTGCCACCAGTGCAGGGGACTATGGCTACACCTTC. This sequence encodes CATSAGDYGYTF.

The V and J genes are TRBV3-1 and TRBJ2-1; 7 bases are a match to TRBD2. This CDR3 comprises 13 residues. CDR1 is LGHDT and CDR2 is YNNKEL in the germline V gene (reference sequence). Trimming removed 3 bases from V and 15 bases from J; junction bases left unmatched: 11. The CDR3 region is CASSHPTSPRGFF. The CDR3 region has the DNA TGTGCCAGCAGCCACCCGACTAGCCCACGGGGGTTCTTC.

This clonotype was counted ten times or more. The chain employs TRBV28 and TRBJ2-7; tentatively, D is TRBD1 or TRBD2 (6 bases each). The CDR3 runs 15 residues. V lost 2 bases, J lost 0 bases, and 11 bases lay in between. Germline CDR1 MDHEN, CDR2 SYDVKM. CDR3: CASSLVGGSSYEQYF. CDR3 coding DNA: TGTGCCAGCAGTTTAGTGGGGGGCAGCTCCTACGAGCAGTACTTC.

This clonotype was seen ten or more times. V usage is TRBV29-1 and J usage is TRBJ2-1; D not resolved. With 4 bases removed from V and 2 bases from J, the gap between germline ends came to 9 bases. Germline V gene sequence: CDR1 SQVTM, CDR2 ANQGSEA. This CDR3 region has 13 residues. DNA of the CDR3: TGCAGCGTTGCTGGCAGAGCCTACAATGAGCAGTTCTTC. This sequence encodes CSVAGRAYNEQFF.